One TCR beta chain is described in this entry. No antigen is known for it. No quality values exist for individual bases; no much larger clone is one base distant. The trial excluded patients who had a history of autoimmune disease or were on systemic immunosuppression. Peripheral blood for TCR sequencing was collected from all dose cohorts at baseline, on cycle 4 day 1, and on cycle 7 day 1. The samples were taken from a phase I, first-in-human, multicenter, open-label dose-escalation trial of ivuxolimab. Adults with locally advanced or metastatic head and neck squamous cell, hepatocellular, melanoma or renal cell carcinoma were enrolled in the trial. CD4+ and CD8+ T cells were sorted separately from peripheral blood before TCR sequencing. For sequencing of the TCRbeta CDR3 region, genomic DNA was extracted from the sorted cells. The immunoSEQ Assay was used for sequencing of TCRbeta CDR3 regions. Held by TCRdb, this immuneACCESS table contains in-frame sequences only and omits some clones. Under half of the omission traces to an unresolved V gene where checked; the cause of the rest is unknown. In this sample the table shows roughly 56,000 clones, roughly 84% of which occur a single time. Of the sample, about 4.5% is held by the ten largest clones.

This specimen comes from a study of OX40 agonist ivuxolimab in advanced cancers. Study-level background: The costimulatory receptor OX40 (CD134) was targeted by ivuxolimab, a fully human IgG2 agonistic monoclonal antibody. Intravenous ivuxolimab was administered to patients every 2 weeks at six dose levels: 0.01, 0.1, 0.3, 1.5, 3 and 10 mg/kg. Among the roughly 52 dose-escalation patients, around 19 had hepatocellular carcinoma, roughly 15 melanoma, 9 renal cell carcinoma and 9 head and neck cancer. The dose-escalation cohort was roughly 83% male with a mean age of approximately 59 years, ranging from roughly 23 to 85. Prior anti-PD-1, anti-PD-L1 or anti-CTLA-4 therapy was permitted, and about two fifths of dose-escalation patients had received checkpoint inhibitors. Partial responses occurred in three dose-escalation patients: two with cutaneous melanoma and one with hepatocellular carcinoma. The point of sequencing TCRbeta in the periphery was to test whether ivuxolimab changed TCR sequence diversity and drove clonal T-cell expansion. The paper describes the monotherapy dose-escalation part (N ≈ 52 patients) of the phase I trial of ivuxolimab. Paper-wide results and their limitations: Low levels of normalized T-cell clonal expansion were also seen in some patients who did not respond. In partial responders in the 0.1-3.0 mg/kg groups, normalized peripheral clonal expansion was found to be among the lowest, especially among CD8+ T cells. At doses of 0.1 to 3.0 mg/kg, clonal expansion of both CD4+ and CD8+ blood T cells was observed from baseline to week 6. Which antigens the clonally expanded peripheral T cells were specific for was not determined. After ivuxolimab, expanded clones were on average more numerous among CD8+ T cells than among CD4+ T cells.

From the cysteine up to the phenylalanine, the CDR3 has a length of 14 residues. Of the read, only the CDR3 DNA is kept; its 42 bases are in frame from base 1. The germline V gene supplies CDR1 SGHVS and CDR2 FQNEAQ. V is trimmed back by 5 bases and J by 5 bases, and the junction contains 8 bases that no gene match accounts for. The source is an adult with an advanced solid tumor such as melanoma, head and neck, liver or kidney cancer. The starting material was CD4+ or CD8+ T cells sorted from blood, obtained in a trial of the OX40 agonist ivuxolimab. The rearrangement joined TRBV7-8 to TRBJ1-1, and 7 junction bases match TRBD1. The sequenced DNA is TGTGCCAGCAGCCCGGGCAGGGGGACGACTGAAGCTTTCTTT. Translation gives CASSPGRGTTEAFF.